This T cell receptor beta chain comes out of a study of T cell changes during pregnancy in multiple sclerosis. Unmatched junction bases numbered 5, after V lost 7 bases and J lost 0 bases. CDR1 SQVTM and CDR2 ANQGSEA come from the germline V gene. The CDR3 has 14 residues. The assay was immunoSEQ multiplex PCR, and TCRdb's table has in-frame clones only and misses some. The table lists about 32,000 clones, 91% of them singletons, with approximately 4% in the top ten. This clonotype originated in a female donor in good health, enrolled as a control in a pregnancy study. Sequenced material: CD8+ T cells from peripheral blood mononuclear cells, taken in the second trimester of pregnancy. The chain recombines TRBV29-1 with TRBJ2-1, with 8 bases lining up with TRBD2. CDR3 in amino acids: CSGLGGGSYNEQFF. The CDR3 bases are TGCAGCGGGCTCGGGGGGGGCTCCTACAATGAGCAGTTCTTC.